This T cell receptor beta chain was recorded in a study of T cell repertoires in cytomegalovirus infection. Study in general: It can be stated that public TCR beta signatures indicated CMV infection as well as a matching HLA type.

TCRdb re-derived calls from the reads in MiXCR, one entry per CDR3 protein. The table records approximately 250,000 distinct CDR3 sequences, roughly 9% of them present only once. The CDR3 has 13 amino acids. Germline assignment: CDR1 SEHNR and CDR2 FQNEAQ (reference sequence). V was shortened by 4 bases and J by 6 bases, with 11 bases between the two germline ends. Many counts were recorded for this clonotype. This clonotype originated in a human donor in good health (CMV status not recorded). Some clones in this sample may be carry-over from other donors' samples. This chain links TRBV7-9 with TRBJ2-3, with a tentative D call TRBD2 (5 bases). Sequenced input: PBMCs. DNA of the CDR3: TGTGCCAGCAGCTCGGCCGGGGTTGATACGCAGTATTTT. Protein: CASSSAGVDTQYF. Combining the CDR3 with reference TRBV7-9 and TRBJ2-3 gives the whole variable domain DTGVSQNPRHKITKRGQNVTFRCDPISEHNRLYWYRQTLGQGPEFLTYFQNEAQLEKSRLLSDRFSAERPKGSFSTLEIQRTEQGDSAMYLCASSSAGVDTQYFGPGTRLTVL.